Below are 17 T cell receptor beta chains sequenced from a single sample in a study of technical replicates of blood from a few donors. Only in-frame clones appear in the TCRdb table, and some are missing; sequencing was by immunoSEQ multiplex PCR. Here the sample spans approximately 52,000 clones, 92% being singletons. Sequencing used PBMCs. All receptors derive from a human donor in good health. Some clones in this sample may be carry-over from other donors' samples.

J is TRBJ2-1 and V is TRBV6-5; 7 bases match TRBD2. Germline CDR1 MNHEY, CDR2 SVGAGI. The CDR3 spans 15 residues. Trimming at V came to 6 bases and at J to 7 bases, leaving 12 bases not matched to a gene. The CDR3 nucleotides read TGTGCCAGCAGAAACGGACTAGAAAGGTTGAATGAGCAGTTCTTC. Protein sequence: CASRNGLERLNEQFF.

The V and J genes are TRBV27 and TRBJ1-2, with a possible D match to TRBD1 (5 bases). Germline V lookup: CDR1 MNHEY, CDR2 SMNVEV (reference sequence). The CDR3 contains 14 residues. Trimming took off 3 bases at V and 6 bases at J, with 14 bases between the two ends. As DNA, the CDR3 is TGTGCCAGCAGTTTTAGCGGGGCACTAGATGGCTACACCTTC. It is translated as CASSFSGALDGYTF.

V usage is TRBV11-2 and J usage is TRBJ2-5; 8 nucleotides agree with TRBD2. The ends lost 3 bases at V and 5 bases at J; junction bases unmatched: 8. Germline assignment: CDR1 SGHAT and CDR2 FQNNGV. The CDR3 contains 15 residues. The CDR3 region has the DNA TGTGCCAGCAGCTTCGGGGGGGCCGCTGGGGAGACCCAGTACTTC. This translates into CASSFGGAAGETQYF. The entire variable domain, with the rest obtained from reference TRBV11-2 and TRBJ2-5, is as follows: EAGVAQSPRYKIIEKRQSVAFWCNPISGHATLYWYQQILGQGPKLLIQFQNNGVVDDSQLPKDRFSAERLKGVDSTLKIQPAKLEDSAVYLCASSFGGAAGETQYFGPGTRLLVL.

The CDR3 DNA sequence: TGCGCCAGCAGCCAAGATCCGGGAATCTCTGGGGCCAACGTCCTGACTTTC. It codes for CASSQDPGISGANVLTF. V and J are TRBV4-3 and TRBJ2-6; D is perhaps TRBD2 (5 bases). Germline loops: CDR1 LGHNA, CDR2 YSLEER. The CDR3 loop spans 17 amino acids. V gave up 0 bases and J gave up 0 bases, with 9 bases separating them.

V and J are TRBV25-1 and TRBJ2-3; 10 bases line up with TRBD2. Germline loops: CDR1 MGHDK, CDR2 SYGVNS. The CDR3 contains 18 residues. The V segment lost 6 bases and the J segment 2 bases; nucleotides outside the gene matches: 14. The CDR3 is CASSPVPGTSEYTDTQYF. CDR3 bases: TGTGCCAGCAGCCCAGTCCCGGGGACTAGCGAGTACACAGATACGCAGTATTTT.

This chain joins TRBV6-5 and TRBJ2-5; weak D call: TRBD2 (6 bases). Trimming cost V 5 bases and J 4 bases, with 8 bases left between them. The CDR3 sequence is 12 residues long. The germline V gene encodes CDR1 MNHEY and CDR2 SVGAGI. This CDR3 is CASSGGIETQYF. CDR3 sequence (DNA): TGTGCCAGCAGTGGGGGGATAGAGACCCAGTACTTC.

The rearrangement uses TRBV12-5 and TRBJ1-1, with no clear D. Per germline, CDR1 LGHNT and CDR2 FRNRAP. The CDR3 is 14 amino acids. Trimming cost V 1 base and J 0 bases, with 6 bases left between them. CDR3: CASGLGRMNTEAFF. The CDR3 DNA reads as TGTGCTAGTGGTTTGGGCAGAATGAACACTGAAGCTTTCTTT.

This clone is a singleton in its sample. The rearrangement uses TRBV7-3 and TRBJ2-1, with 7 bases matching TRBD2. This CDR3 region has 16 residues. Germline CDR1 is SGHTA and CDR2 is FQGTGA. Trimming took 1 base from V and 5 from J; bases not matched to a gene: 8. The DNA for the CDR3 is TGTGCCAGCAGCTTAATGTCGGGGGGAGGGAACAATGAGCAGTTCTTC. This gives the protein CASSLMSGGGNNEQFF.

The V call is TRBV18, the J call TRBJ2-1; 11 nucleotides match TRBD2. The V and J ends lost 0 bases and 7 bases, in that order; junction bases with no gene match: 8. The V gene's germline CDR1 is KGHSH and CDR2 LQKENI. The CDR3 sequence is 17 residues long. The DNA of the CDR3 is TGTGCCAGCTCACCACCACAAACTAGCGGGAGCTCGAATGAGCAGTTCTTC. This gives the protein CASSPPQTSGSSNEQFF.

The V and J genes are TRBV5-4 and TRBJ1-6; possibly TRBD1 for D (5 bases). This CDR3 region has 13 residues. V shed 4 bases and J shed 7 bases, with 9 bases lying between them. CDR1 SGHNT and CDR2 YYREEE come from the germline V gene (reference sequence). CDR3 in DNA: TGTGCCAGCAGCCCACGACAGAATTCACCCCTCCACTTT. It codes for CASSPRQNSPLHF.

The genes are TRBV29-1 and TRBJ1-4; no reliable D call. This CDR3 has 14 amino acids. Trimming took off 1 base at V and 7 bases at J, with 13 bases between the two ends. Germline values: CDR1 SQVTM, CDR2 ANQGSEA. The CDR3 loop reads CSVEGGVRGEKLFF. The CDR3 region has the DNA TGCAGCGTTGAAGGAGGCGTCCGAGGTGAAAAACTGTTTTTT.

The chain has TRBV6-1 and TRBJ2-1; TRBD2 matches at 9 bases. Unmatched junction bases numbered 11, after V lost 8 bases and J lost 6 bases. The CDR3 consists of 15 residues. CDR1 and CDR2 from the germline V gene are MNHNS and SASEGT. CDR3 region: CASYSSGGRTNEQFF. CDR3 nucleotide sequence: TGTGCCAGCTACTCCAGCGGGGGGCGTACCAATGAGCAGTTCTTC.

The J gene is TRBJ2-1, the V gene TRBV7-8; 7 bases map to TRBD2. The germline CDR1 and CDR2 sequences are SGHVS and FQNEAQ. The V and J ends lost 5 bases and 0 bases, in that order; junction bases with no gene match: 10. The CDR3 has 17 amino acids. The CDR3 DNA reads TGTGCCAGCAGCCAGGTGTTCGGGGGGAGCTCCTACAATGAGCAGTTCTTC. It yields the protein CASSQVFGGSSYNEQFF.

This clone was counted between two and nine times. The V and J genes are TRBV29-1 and TRBJ1-2; D gene unclear. The CDR3 totals 11 residues. The ends were cut back, 3 bases at V and 6 bases at J, with 8 bases in the middle. Per the germline V gene, CDR1 is SQVTM and CDR2 is ANQGSEA. The CDR3 DNA reads as TGCAGCGTTGACTGGCAAAATGGCTACACCTTC. Its protein product is CSVDWQNGYTF.

The chain is built from TRBV7-2 and TRBJ2-5, with D perhaps matching TRBD2 (6 bases). Germline V CDR1 and CDR2: SGHTA, FQGNSA. The CDR3 has 14 residues. Trimming cost V 3 bases and J 4 bases, with 12 bases left between them. CDR3 loop: CASSLFWGGETQYF. The DNA for the CDR3 is TGTGCCAGCAGCTTGTTCTGGGGAGGAGAGACCCAGTACTTC.

The gene calls are TRBV11-3 and TRBJ2-3, with a weak D call TRBD2 (6 bases). Trimming took 1 base from V and 3 from J, leaving 11 bases between them. The CDR3 extends over 15 amino acids. Germline V lookup: CDR1 SGHNT, CDR2 YENEEA. CDR3 region: CASSLGLARTDTQYF. The CDR3 DNA is TGTGCCAGCAGCTTAGGGCTAGCGAGGACAGATACGCAGTATTTT.

The V and J genes are TRBV18 and TRBJ1-3; 8 bases agree with TRBD1. The CDR3 consists of 15 residues. The V and J ends lost 5 bases and 0 bases, in that order; junction bases with no gene match: 3. From germline, CDR1 is KGHSH and CDR2 LQKENI. The DNA of the CDR3 is TGTGCCAGCTCATCGGACAGGGCCTCTGGAAACACCATATATTTT. Its protein product is CASSSDRASGNTIYF.